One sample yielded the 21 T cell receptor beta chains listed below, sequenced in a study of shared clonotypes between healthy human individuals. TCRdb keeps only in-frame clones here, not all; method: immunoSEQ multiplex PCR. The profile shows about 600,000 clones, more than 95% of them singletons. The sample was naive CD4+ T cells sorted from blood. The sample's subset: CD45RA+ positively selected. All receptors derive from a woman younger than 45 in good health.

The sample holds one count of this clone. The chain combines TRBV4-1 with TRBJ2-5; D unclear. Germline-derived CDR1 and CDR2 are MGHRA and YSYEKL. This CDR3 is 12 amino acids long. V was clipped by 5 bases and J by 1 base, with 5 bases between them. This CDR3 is CASSNIQETQYF. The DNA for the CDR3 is TGCGCCAGCAGCAACATCCAAGAGACCCAGTACTTC.

The CDR3 DNA reads TGTGCCAGCAGTGTCCAGTGGGGACGGGGCGTTCGTACTAATGAAAAACTGTTTTTT. Translating it yields CASSVQWGRGVRTNEKLFF. The rearrangement joins TRBV28 to TRBJ1-4; D may be TRBD1 (5 bases). Germline V lookup: CDR1 MDHEN, CDR2 SYDVKM. Trimming shortened V by 5 bases and J by 2 bases, and 24 bases separated the two germline ends. The CDR3 length is 19 residues.

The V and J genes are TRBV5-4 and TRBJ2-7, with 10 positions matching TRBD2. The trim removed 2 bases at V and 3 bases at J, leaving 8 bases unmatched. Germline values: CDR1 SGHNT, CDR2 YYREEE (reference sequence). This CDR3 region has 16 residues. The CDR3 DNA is TGTGCCAGCAGCTTCCGTACTAGCGGGATGAGCTACGAGCAGTACTTC. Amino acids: CASSFRTSGMSYEQYF.

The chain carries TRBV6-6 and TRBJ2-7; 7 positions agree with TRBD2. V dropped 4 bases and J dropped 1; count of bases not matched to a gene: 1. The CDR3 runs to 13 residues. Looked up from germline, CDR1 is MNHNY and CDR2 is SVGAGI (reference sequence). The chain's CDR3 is CASSSSGSYEQYF. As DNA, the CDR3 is TGTGCCAGCAGTTCTAGCGGTTCCTACGAGCAGTACTTC.

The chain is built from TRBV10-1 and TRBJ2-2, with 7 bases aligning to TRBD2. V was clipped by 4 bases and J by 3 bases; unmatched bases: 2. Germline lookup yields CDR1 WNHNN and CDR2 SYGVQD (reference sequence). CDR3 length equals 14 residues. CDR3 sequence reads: CASSAGGDTGELFF. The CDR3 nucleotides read TGCGCCAGCAGTGCGGGAGGTGACACCGGGGAGCTGTTTTTT.

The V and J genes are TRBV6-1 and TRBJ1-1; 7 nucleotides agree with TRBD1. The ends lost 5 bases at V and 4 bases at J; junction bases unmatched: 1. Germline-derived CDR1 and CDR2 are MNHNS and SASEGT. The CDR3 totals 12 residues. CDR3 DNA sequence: TGTGCCAGCAGTCACAGGGGCACTGAAGCTTTCTTT. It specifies CASSHRGTEAFF.

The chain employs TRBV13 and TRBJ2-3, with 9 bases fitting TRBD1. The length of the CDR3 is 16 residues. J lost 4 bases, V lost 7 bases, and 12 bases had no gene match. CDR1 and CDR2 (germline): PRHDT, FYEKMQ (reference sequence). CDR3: CASTSFTGGGADTQYF. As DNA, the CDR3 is TGTGCCAGCACCAGCTTCACAGGGGGCGGGGCAGATACGCAGTATTTT.

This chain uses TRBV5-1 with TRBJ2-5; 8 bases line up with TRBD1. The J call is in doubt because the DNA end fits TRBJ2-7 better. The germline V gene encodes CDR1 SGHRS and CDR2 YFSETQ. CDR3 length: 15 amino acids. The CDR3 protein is CASSLAGGETYEQYF. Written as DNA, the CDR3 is TGCGCCAGCAGCTTGGCAGGGGGCGAGACCTACGAGCAGTACTTC.

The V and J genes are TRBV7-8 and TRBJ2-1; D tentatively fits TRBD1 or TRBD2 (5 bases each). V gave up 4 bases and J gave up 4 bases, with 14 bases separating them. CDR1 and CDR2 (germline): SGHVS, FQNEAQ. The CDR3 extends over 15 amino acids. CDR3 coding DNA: TGTGCCAGCAGCTCCCGGGACGGAAAATACAATGAGCAGTTCTTC. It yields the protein CASSSRDGKYNEQFF.

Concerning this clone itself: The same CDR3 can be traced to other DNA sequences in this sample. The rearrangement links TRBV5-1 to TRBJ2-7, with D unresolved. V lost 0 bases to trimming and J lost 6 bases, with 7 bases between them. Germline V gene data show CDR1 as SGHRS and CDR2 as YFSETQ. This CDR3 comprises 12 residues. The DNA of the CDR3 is TGCGCCAGCAGCTTGGAGGGTGGCGAGCAGTACTTC. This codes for CASSLEGGEQYF.

DNA of the CDR3: TGTGCCAGCAGACCGGAAGGGCAGGGGACCCTCATTAGCGGGAGGGGGAATGAGCAGTTCTTC. It yields the protein CASRPEGQGTLISGRGNEQFF. The rearrangement uses TRBV28 and TRBJ2-1, with TRBD2 identical over 11 bases. The CDR3 length is 21 residues. CDR1 and CDR2 (germline): MDHEN, SYDVKM. The V gene end was trimmed by 6 bases and the J gene end by 7 bases; junction bases not matched to a gene: 26.

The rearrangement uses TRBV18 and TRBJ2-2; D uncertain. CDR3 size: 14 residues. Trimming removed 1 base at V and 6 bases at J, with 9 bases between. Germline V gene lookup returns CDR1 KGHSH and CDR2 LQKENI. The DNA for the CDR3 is TGTGCCAGCTCACCACGGGTAGAAGCCGGGGAGCTGTTTTTT. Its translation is CASSPRVEAGELFF.

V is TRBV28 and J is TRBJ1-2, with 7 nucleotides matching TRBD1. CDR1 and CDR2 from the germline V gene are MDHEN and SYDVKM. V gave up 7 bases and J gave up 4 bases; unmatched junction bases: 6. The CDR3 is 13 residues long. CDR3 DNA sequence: TGTGCCAGCACCGTCGACAGGGCCTATGGCTACACCTTC. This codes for CASTVDRAYGYTF.

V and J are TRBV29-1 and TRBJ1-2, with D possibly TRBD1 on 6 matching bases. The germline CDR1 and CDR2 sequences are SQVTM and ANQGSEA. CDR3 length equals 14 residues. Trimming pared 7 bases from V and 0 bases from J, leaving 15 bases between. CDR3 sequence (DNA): TGCAGCGGCACACGACAGGATACTAACTATGGCTACACCTTC. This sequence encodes CSGTRQDTNYGYTF. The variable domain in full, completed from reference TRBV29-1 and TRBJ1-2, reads SAVISQKPSRDICQRGTSLTIQCQVDSQVTMMFWYRQQPGQSLTLIATANQGSEATYESGFVIDKFPISRPNLTFSTLTVSNMSPEDSSIYLCSGTRQDTNYGYTFGSGTRLTVV.

CDR3: CASQLVGTSGSLGSYEQYF. The CDR3 coding sequence is TGTGCCAGTCAGTTGGTTGGAACTAGCGGGAGTCTTGGGTCCTACGAGCAGTACTTC. V and J are TRBV27 and TRBJ2-7; 11 bases align to TRBD2. The CDR3 is 19 amino acids. Trimming took 9 bases from V and 1 from J; bases not matched to a gene: 20. From germline, CDR1 is MNHEY and CDR2 SMNVEV (reference sequence).

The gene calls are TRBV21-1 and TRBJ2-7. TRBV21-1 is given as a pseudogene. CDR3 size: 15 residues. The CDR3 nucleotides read TGTGCCAGCAGCAAAACGGGGCTAGTAAAACACGAGCAGTACTTC. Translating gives CASSKTGLVKHEQYF.

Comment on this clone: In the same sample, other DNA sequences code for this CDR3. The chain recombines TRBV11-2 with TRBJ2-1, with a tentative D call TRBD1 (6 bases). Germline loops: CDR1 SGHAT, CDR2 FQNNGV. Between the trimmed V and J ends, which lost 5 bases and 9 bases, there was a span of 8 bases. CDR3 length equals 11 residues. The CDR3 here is CASSLGGEQFF. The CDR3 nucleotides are TGTGCCAGCAGCCTAGGGGGTGAGCAGTTCTTC.

In DNA form, the CDR3 reads TGTGCCAGCAGCCCCGAGGGGGGCTTTATATATAGCAATCAGCCCCAGCATTTT. This encodes CASSPEGGFIYSNQPQHF. V usage is TRBV7-8 and J usage is TRBJ1-5, with D perhaps matching TRBD1 (6 bases). Trimming stripped 5 bases from V and 0 bases from J, with 20 bases between. The CDR3 consists of 18 residues. In germline, CDR1 is SGHVS, CDR2 FQNEAQ.

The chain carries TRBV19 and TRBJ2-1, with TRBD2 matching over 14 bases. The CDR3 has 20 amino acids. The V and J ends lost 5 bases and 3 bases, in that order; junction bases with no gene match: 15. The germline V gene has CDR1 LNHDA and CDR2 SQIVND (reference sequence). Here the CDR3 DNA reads TGTGCCAGTAGTCCCGCCGGGACTAGCGGGAGTAGGGGCCTCTACAATGAGCAGTTCTTC. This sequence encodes CASSPAGTSGSRGLYNEQFF.

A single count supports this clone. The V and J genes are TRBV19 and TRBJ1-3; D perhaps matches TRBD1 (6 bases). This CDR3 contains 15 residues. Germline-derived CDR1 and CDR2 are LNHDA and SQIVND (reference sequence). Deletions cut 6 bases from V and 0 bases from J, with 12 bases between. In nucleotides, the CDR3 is TGTGCCAGTAGCAGCGGACAGATCTCTGGAAACACCATATATTTT. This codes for CASSSGQISGNTIYF.

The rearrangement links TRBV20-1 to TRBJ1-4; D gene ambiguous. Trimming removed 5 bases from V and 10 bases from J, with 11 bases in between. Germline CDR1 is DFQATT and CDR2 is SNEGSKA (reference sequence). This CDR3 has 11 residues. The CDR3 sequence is CSAPSGGKLFF. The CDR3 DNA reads TGCAGTGCTCCCAGCGGAGGAAAACTGTTTTTT.